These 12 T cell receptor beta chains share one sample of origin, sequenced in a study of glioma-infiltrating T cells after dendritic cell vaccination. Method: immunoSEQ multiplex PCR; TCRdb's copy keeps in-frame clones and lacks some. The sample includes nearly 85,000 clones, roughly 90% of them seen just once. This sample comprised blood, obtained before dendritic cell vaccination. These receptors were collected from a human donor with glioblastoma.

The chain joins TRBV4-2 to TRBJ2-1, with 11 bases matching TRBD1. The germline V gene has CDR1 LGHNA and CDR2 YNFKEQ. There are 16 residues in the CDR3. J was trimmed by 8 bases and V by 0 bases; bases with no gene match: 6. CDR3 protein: CASSQEYGDRGDEQFF. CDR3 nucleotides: TGTGCCAGCAGCCAAGAATACGGGGACAGGGGGGATGAGCAGTTCTTC.

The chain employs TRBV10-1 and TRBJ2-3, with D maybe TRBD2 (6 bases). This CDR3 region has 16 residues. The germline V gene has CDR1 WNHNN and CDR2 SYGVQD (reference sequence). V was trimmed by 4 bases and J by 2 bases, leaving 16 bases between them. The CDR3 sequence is CASSGGLATHTDTQYF. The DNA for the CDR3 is TGCGCCAGCAGTGGAGGCCTAGCGACGCACACAGATACGCAGTATTTT.

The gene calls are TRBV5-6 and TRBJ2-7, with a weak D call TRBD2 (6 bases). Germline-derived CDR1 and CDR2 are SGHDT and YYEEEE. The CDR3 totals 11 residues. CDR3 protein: CASSSPGDVFV. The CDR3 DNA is TGTGCCAGCAGCTCACCGGGGGACGTCTTCGTC.

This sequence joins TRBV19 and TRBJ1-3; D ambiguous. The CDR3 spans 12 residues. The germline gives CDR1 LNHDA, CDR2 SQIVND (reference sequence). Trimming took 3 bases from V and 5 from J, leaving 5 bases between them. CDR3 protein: CASSITRNTIYF. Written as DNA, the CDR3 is TGTGCCAGTAGTATTACTCGAAACACCATATATTTT.

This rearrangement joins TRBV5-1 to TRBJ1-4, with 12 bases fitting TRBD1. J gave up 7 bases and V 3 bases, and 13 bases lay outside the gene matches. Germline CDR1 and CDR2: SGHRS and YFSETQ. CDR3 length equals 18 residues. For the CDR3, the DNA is TGCGCCAGCAGCTCCGGGACAGGGGGCGGGAGGCATAGTGAAAAACTGTTTTTT. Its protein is CASSSGTGGGRHSEKLFF.

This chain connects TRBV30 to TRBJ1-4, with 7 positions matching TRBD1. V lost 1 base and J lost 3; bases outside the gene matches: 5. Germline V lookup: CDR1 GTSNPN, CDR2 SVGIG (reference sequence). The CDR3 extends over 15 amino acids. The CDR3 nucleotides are TGTGCCTGGAGTGGAAAGGGGGCTGCTAATGAAAAACTGTTTTTT. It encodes CAWSGKGAANEKLFF.

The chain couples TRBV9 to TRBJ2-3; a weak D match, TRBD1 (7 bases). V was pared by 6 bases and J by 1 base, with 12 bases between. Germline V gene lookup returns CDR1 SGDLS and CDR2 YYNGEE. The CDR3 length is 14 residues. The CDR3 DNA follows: TGTGCCAGCATGGAGGGGGCCGGCACAGATACGCAGTATTTT. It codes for CASMEGAGTDTQYF.

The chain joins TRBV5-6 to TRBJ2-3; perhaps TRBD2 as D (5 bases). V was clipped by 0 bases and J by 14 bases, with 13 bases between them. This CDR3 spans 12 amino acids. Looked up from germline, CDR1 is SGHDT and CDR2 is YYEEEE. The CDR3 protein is CASSLGLTQLYF. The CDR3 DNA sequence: TGTGCCAGCAGCTTGGGACTAACCCAATTGTATTTT.

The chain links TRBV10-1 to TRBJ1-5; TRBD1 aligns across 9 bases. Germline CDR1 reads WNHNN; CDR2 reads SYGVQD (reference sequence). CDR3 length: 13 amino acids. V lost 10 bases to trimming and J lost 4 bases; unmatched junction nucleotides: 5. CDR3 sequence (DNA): TGCGCCACTTCGGGACAGGGTAATCAGCCCCAGCATTTT. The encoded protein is CATSGQGNQPQHF.

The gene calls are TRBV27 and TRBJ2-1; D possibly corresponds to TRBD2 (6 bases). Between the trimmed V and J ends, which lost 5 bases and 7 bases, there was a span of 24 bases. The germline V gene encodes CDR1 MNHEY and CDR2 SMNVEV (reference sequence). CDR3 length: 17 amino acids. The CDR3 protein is CASSPLGYLGGYNEQFF. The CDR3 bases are TGTGCCAGCAGTCCCCTAGGATACCTCGGGGGTTATAATGAGCAGTTCTTC.

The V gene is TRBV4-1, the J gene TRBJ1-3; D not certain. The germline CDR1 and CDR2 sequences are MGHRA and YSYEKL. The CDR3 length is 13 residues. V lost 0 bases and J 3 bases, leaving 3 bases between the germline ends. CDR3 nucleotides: TGCGCCAGCAGCCAAGAGTATGGAAACACCATATATTTT. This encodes CASSQEYGNTIYF.

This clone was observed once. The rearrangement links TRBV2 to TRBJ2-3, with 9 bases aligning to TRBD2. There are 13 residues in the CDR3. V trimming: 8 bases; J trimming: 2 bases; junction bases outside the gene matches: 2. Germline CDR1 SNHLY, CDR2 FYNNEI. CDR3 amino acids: CASCGGATDTQYF. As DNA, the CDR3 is TGTGCCAGCTGCGGGGGGGCCACAGATACGCAGTATTTT. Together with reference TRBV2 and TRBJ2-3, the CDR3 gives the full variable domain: EPEVTQTPSHQVTQMGQEVILRCVPISNHLYFYWYRQILGQKVEFLVSFYNNEISEKSEIFDDQFSVERPDGSNFTLKIRSTKLEDSAMYFCASCGGATDTQYFGPGTRLTVL.